The source of this T cell receptor (beta chain) is a study of blood T cell repertoires in COVID-19. Per the original methods: Estimation of nucleated cell counts was performed using reference gene primer amplification. Only in-frame clones appear in the TCRdb table, and some are missing; sequencing was by immunoSEQ multiplex PCR. For V, J and clone size, that table is used; D and trimming come from the DNA. The data contain about 66,000 clones, around 83% of them singletons. There are 15 residues in the CDR3. CDR1 is MNHEY, CDR2 SMNVEV, per germline (reference sequence). Deletions cut 6 bases from V and 1 base from J, with 13 bases between.

This clonotype originated in a man aged 50-60 years with active COVID-19. The sample comprised peripheral blood. The rearrangement joins TRBV27 to TRBJ2-1; a weak D match, TRBD2 (5 bases). In DNA form, the CDR3 reads TGTGCCAGCAGCAAAGCGGCGGGTTCCTACAATGAGCAGTTCTTC. Translated: CASSKAAGSYNEQFF.